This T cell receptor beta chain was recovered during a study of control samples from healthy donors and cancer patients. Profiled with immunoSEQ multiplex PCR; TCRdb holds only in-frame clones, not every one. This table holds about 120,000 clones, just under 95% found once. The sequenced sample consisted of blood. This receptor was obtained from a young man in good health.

CDR3 residues: CASSQPTGGLRGNQPQHF. As DNA, the CDR3 is TGCGCCAGCAGCCAACCTACAGGGGGCTTGCGGGGCAATCAGCCCCAGCATTTT. The chain employs TRBV4-1 and TRBJ1-5, with TRBD1 matching over 9 bases. The junction had 10 bases not matched to a gene; V was cut back by 2 bases and J by 2 bases. CDR3 size: 18 residues. Germline V gene sequence: CDR1 MGHRA, CDR2 YSYEKL.